These 21 T cell receptor beta chains originate from one sample sequenced in a study of STAT3 mutations in large granular lymphocyte leukemia. Notes on the study in general: Every T-cell large granular lymphocyte leukemia patient had at least one immunodominant TCR beta clonotype.

The antigens of these receptors remain unknown. Repertoires were generated with immunoSEQ multiplex PCR, while TCRdb's copy carries only in-frame clones and drops some. The data contain over 30,000 clones, about 88% of them singletons. Sequencing was done on a sample of PBMCs. The receptors come from a human donor with T large granular lymphocyte leukemia. Some clones in this sample may be carry-over from other donors' samples.

The chain employs TRBV5-1 and TRBJ2-1; D is ambiguous. The germline gives CDR1 SGHRS, CDR2 YFSETQ. The CDR3 is 16 residues long. V was clipped by 4 bases and J by 1 base, with 15 bases between them. The DNA of the CDR3 is TGCGCCAGCAGCAGATCGGACGTGCGGTCCTACAATGAGCAGTTCTTC. It encodes CASSRSDVRSYNEQFF.

The chain employs TRBV10-3 and TRBJ1-2; D perhaps matches TRBD1 (5 bases). The germline gives CDR1 ENHRY, CDR2 SYGVKD. The CDR3 runs to 14 residues. V was clipped by 7 bases and J by 7 bases, with 19 bases between them. DNA of the CDR3: TGTGCCATCAATCCCGGGACTGCTCTATCTGGCTACACCTTC. Amino acids: CAINPGTALSGYTF.

This rearrangement joins TRBV4-1 to TRBJ2-7; 7 bases are a match to TRBD1. With 3 bases clipped from V and 4 bases from J, the junction kept 3 bases outside the gene matches. Germline CDR1 is MGHRA and CDR2 is YSYEKL. The CDR3 has 13 residues. The CDR3 sequence: CASSQDRSYEQYV. CDR3 DNA: TGCGCCAGCAGCCAGGACAGGTCGTACGAGCAGTACGTC.

The chain has TRBV5-1 and TRBJ2-4; D gene uncertain. Germline lookup yields CDR1 SGHRS and CDR2 YFSETQ. The CDR3 covers 13 residues. V was clipped by 0 bases and J by 6 bases, with 7 bases between them. As DNA, the CDR3 is TGCGCCAGCAGCTTGGAGCCCAGAAACATTCAGTACTTC. Amino acid sequence: CASSLEPRNIQYF.

This clone appeared a few times. The rearrangement links TRBV2 to TRBJ1-2; tentative D call: TRBD1 (5 bases). Trimming cost V 4 bases and J 4 bases, with 13 bases left between them. CDR1 is SNHLY and CDR2 is FYNNEI in the germline V gene. The CDR3 covers 14 residues. For the CDR3, the DNA is TGTGCCAGCAGTGTCACTACAGGAAGCTATGGCTACACCTTC. This translates into CASSVTTGSYGYTF.

This clone has a handful of counts. The J gene is TRBJ1-5, the V gene TRBV28, with 7 nucleotides matching TRBD1. J lost 4 bases, V lost 6 bases, and 6 bases had no gene match. The CDR3 is 14 residues long. In germline, CDR1 is MDHEN, CDR2 SYDVKM. CDR3 in amino acids: CASSRRQGNQPQHF. The CDR3 DNA reads as TGTGCCAGCAGCCGGCGACAGGGTAATCAGCCCCAGCATTTT.

The V call is TRBV10-3, the J call TRBJ1-1; the D gene is possibly TRBD1 (5 bases). The CDR3 consists of 13 residues. Trimming took 7 bases from V and 1 from J, leaving 10 bases between them. Germline V gene sequence: CDR1 ENHRY, CDR2 SYGVKD. CDR3 amino acids: CAITGHSNTEAFF. For the CDR3, the DNA is TGTGCCATCACCGGACACTCGAACACTGAAGCTTTCTTT.

The rearrangement links TRBV11-2 to TRBJ1-1; D not certain. Germline CDR1 reads SGHAT; CDR2 reads FQNNGV. This CDR3 comprises 14 residues. The ends were cut back, 4 bases at V and 1 base at J, with 10 bases in the middle. The CDR3 region has the DNA TGTGCCAGCAGCTCTTCAGAGAGGAACACTGAAGCTTTCTTT. Translating it yields CASSSSERNTEAFF.

The chain uses TRBV29-1 and TRBJ1-1; D call uncertain. Germline-derived CDR1 and CDR2 are SQVTM and ANQGSEA. V lost 2 bases and J lost 2, with 9 bases in between. The CDR3 totals 13 residues. This CDR3 reads CSVESAANTEAFF. In DNA, the CDR3 is TGCAGCGTTGAATCGGCAGCTAACACTGAAGCTTTCTTT.

The CDR3 here is CASSRSHPGEDYGYTF. CDR3 bases: TGTGCCAGCAGCCGTTCCCACCCAGGTGAGGACTATGGCTACACCTTC. The V gene is TRBV7-9, the J gene TRBJ1-2; D gene ambiguous. V was shortened by 5 bases and J by 3 bases, with 19 bases between the two germline ends. The CDR3 runs 16 residues. Per the germline V gene, CDR1 is SEHNR and CDR2 is FQNEAQ (reference sequence).

This clone was seen only once. The chain combines TRBV7-2 with TRBJ2-7; perhaps TRBD2 as D (7 bases). The germline CDR1 and CDR2 sequences are SGHTA and FQGNSA. The CDR3 runs to 15 residues. V shed 5 bases and J shed 3 bases, with 17 bases lying between them. DNA for the CDR3: TGTGCCAGCAGCCTAAGACGGGGGGCGGGCTACGAGCAGTACTTC. Translation gives CASSLRRGAGYEQYF.

The chain combines TRBV6-6 with TRBJ1-5; D not certain. The V gene's germline CDR1 is MNHNY and CDR2 SVGAGI (reference sequence). The CDR3 loop spans 14 amino acids. V was cut by 8 bases and J by 8 bases, with 19 bases left in between. CDR3 amino acids: CASRPWGPAEPQHF. The DNA for the CDR3 is TGTGCCAGCCGTCCTTGGGGTCCCGCGGAGCCCCAGCATTTT.

This chain joins TRBV9 and TRBJ1-6; 7 bases fit TRBD1. The germline V gene has CDR1 SGDLS and CDR2 YYNGEE. This CDR3 spans 16 amino acids. The J segment lost 6 bases and the V segment lost 0 bases, leaving 6 bases of the junction unmatched. The CDR3 DNA sequence: TGTGCCAGCAGCGTAGGAGGGACAGCTCTTAATTCACCCCTCCACTTT. Translated, it gives CASSVGGTALNSPLHF.

This clone has more than one count but fewer than ten. V gene TRBV2 combines with J gene TRBJ1-3; the match to TRBD1 covers 8 bases. CDR1 SNHLY and CDR2 FYNNEI come from the germline V gene. The CDR3 extends over 14 amino acids. With V trimmed by 5 bases and J by 2 bases, 2 bases remained unmatched. CDR3 DNA sequence: TGTGCCAGCAGTCCGGACAGGGCTGGAAACACCATATATTTT. The encoded protein is CASSPDRAGNTIYF.

The chain combines TRBV7-9 with TRBJ1-1; no clear D. There are 13 residues in the CDR3. Trimming took 1 base from V and 7 from J, leaving 10 bases between them. CDR1 SEHNR and CDR2 FQNEAQ come from the germline V gene (reference sequence). The CDR3 DNA reads TGTGCCAGCAGCTTAGGCCTCCGCCGTGAAGCTTTCTTT. Translated: CASSLGLRREAFF.

The V and J genes are TRBV7-9 and TRBJ2-7; D might be TRBD1 (6 bases). This CDR3 comprises 16 residues. V lost 5 bases and J 2 bases, leaving 19 bases between the germline ends. CDR1 and CDR2 (germline): SEHNR, FQNEAQ (reference sequence). CDR3 bases: TGTGCCAGCAGCCCAGGTCAGGACAGTTTACCCTACGAGCAGTACTTC. Protein sequence: CASSPGQDSLPYEQYF.

The chain links TRBV7-9 to TRBJ2-5; 8 bases line up with TRBD2. The junction had 13 bases not matched to a gene; V was cut back by 2 bases and J by 5 bases. CDR3 length equals 17 residues. Germline CDR1 is SEHNR and CDR2 is FQNEAQ (reference sequence). The CDR3 reads CASSLLGTSLIIETQYF. CDR3 in DNA: TGTGCCAGCAGCTTATTAGGGACTAGTCTTATCATCGAGACCCAGTACTTC. The full variable domain, rest sourced from reference TRBV7-9 and TRBJ2-5, is DTGVSQNPRHKITKRGQNVTFRCDPISEHNRLYWYRQTLGQGPEFLTYFQNEAQLEKSRLLSDRFSAERPKGSFSTLEIQRTEQGDSAMYLCASSLLGTSLIIETQYFGPGTRLLVL.

The V gene is TRBV6-5, the J gene TRBJ1-6; 7 nucleotides match TRBD1. The CDR3 has 16 amino acids. Germline CDR1 and CDR2: MNHEY and SVGAGI. The V and J ends lost 2 bases and 6 bases, in that order; junction bases with no gene match: 7. In DNA, the CDR3 is TGTGCCAGCAGTTACCTGCCACAGGGGTCTAATTCACCCCTCCACTTT. Amino acid sequence: CASSYLPQGSNSPLHF.

The chain combines TRBV4-1 with TRBJ1-4; D is unresolved. Trimming cost V 4 bases and J 0 bases, with 9 bases left between them. Germline lookup yields CDR1 MGHRA and CDR2 YSYEKL. The length of the CDR3 is 15 residues. CDR3 sequence (DNA): TGCGCCAGCAGCCCTCTATTTACAACTAATGAAAAACTGTTTTTT. This codes for CASSPLFTTNEKLFF.

This CDR3 is CASSPGGFEKLFF. CDR3 coding DNA: TGCGCCAGCAGCCCCGGAGGGTTTGAAAAACTGTTTTTT. The genes are TRBV5-1 and TRBJ1-4; unclear D gene. This CDR3 comprises 13 residues. Germline loops: CDR1 SGHRS, CDR2 YFSETQ. V was trimmed by 4 bases and J by 7 bases, leaving 11 bases between them.

The chain recombines TRBV2 with TRBJ2-7, with a weak D call TRBD2 (6 bases). The germline V gene has CDR1 SNHLY and CDR2 FYNNEI. Trimming removed 3 bases from V and 6 bases from J, with 18 bases in between. The CDR3 totals 15 residues. The CDR3 DNA follows: TGTGCCAGCAGTGACGGGGGTTACCTTGAGGGCGAGCAGTACTTC. This encodes CASSDGGYLEGEQYF.